The 21 T cell receptor beta chains below were found in one sample sequenced in a study of blood T cell repertoires in COVID-19. This table comes from immunoSEQ multiplex PCR, and its TCRdb copy is limited to in-frame clones, with some not included. Of roughly 100,000 clones in the sample, 80% to 90% were seen once. What was sequenced was peripheral blood. These receptors were taken from a man aged 45 to 65 with COVID-19, enrolled during active disease.

The chain has TRBV10-1 and TRBJ2-6; the match to TRBD1 covers 8 bases. The junction had 4 bases not matched to a gene; V was cut back by 3 bases and J by 0 bases. The CDR3 has 17 residues. Per germline, CDR1 WNHNN and CDR2 SYGVQD (reference sequence). As DNA, the CDR3 is TGCGCCAGCAGTGACCAGACAGGGGTCTCTGGGGCCAACGTCCTGACTTTC. Amino acids: CASSDQTGVSGANVLTF.

The V and J genes are TRBV5-4 and TRBJ2-2; TRBD2 matches 8 bases. J gave up 2 bases and V 3 bases, and 3 bases lay outside the gene matches. The CDR3 runs 15 residues. CDR1 SGHNT and CDR2 YYREEE come from the germline V gene (reference sequence). This CDR3 reads CASSWAGGNTGELFF. Here the CDR3 DNA reads TGTGCCAGCAGCTGGGCGGGGGGTAACACCGGGGAGCTGTTTTTT.

The gene calls are TRBV11-2 and TRBJ1-2; 9 bases are a match to TRBD1. The length of the CDR3 is 19 residues. Germline V CDR1 and CDR2: SGHAT, FQNNGV. Trimming removed 0 bases from V and 0 bases from J; junction bases left unmatched: 11. Here the CDR3 DNA reads TGTGCCAGCAGCTTAGAGGGCACAGGGGGCTTGGAAGCTAACTATGGCTACACCTTC. Amino acids: CASSLEGTGGLEANYGYTF.

The chain recombines TRBV20-1 with TRBJ2-1, with D tentatively TRBD2 (5 bases). The germline V gene encodes CDR1 DFQATT and CDR2 SNEGSKA (reference sequence). The length of the CDR3 is 16 residues. Trimming removed 3 bases at V and 0 bases at J, with 15 bases between. CDR3 bases: TGCAGTGCTAGTGCCCGCACGGGAAACTCCTACAATGAGCAGTTCTTC. Its translation is CSASARTGNSYNEQFF.

The V gene is TRBV25-1, the J gene TRBJ1-4; D possibly corresponds to TRBD1 (5 bases). This CDR3 contains 17 residues. V dropped 3 bases and J dropped 0 bases, with 14 bases sitting between them. Germline CDR1 is MGHDK and CDR2 is SYGVNS. CDR3 in DNA: TGTGCCAGCAGTGACACCGGGACTTTATCAACTAATGAAAAACTGTTTTTT. The encoded protein is CASSDTGTLSTNEKLFF.

V gene TRBV2 combines with J gene TRBJ2-4; 9 nucleotides match TRBD1. The CDR3 length is 17 residues. Germline lookup yields CDR1 SNHLY and CDR2 FYNNEI. The V and J ends lost 6 bases and 1 base, in that order; junction bases with no gene match: 10. CDR3 loop: CASRPGSDRGAKNIQYF. The CDR3 coding sequence is TGTGCCAGCAGACCCGGGTCGGACAGGGGCGCCAAAAACATTCAGTACTTC.

This rearrangement joins TRBV9 to TRBJ2-6; 8 bases are a match to TRBD1. Germline V gene sequence: CDR1 SGDLS, CDR2 YYNGEE. There are 17 residues in the CDR3. The junction had 4 bases not matched to a gene; V was cut back by 0 bases and J by 2 bases. The CDR3 here is CASSVVPTGAGANVLTF. The CDR3 nucleotides read TGTGCCAGCAGCGTAGTCCCGACAGGGGCTGGGGCCAACGTCCTGACTTTC.

The chain is built from TRBV6-2 or TRBV6-3 and TRBJ2-7; 8 nucleotides agree with TRBD2. Germline trimming cut 0 bases from V and 1 base from J; bases unmatched to any gene: 2. Germline CDR1 MNHEY, CDR2 SVGEGT. The CDR3 runs to 15 residues. For the CDR3, the DNA is TGTGCCAGCAGTTACTCGGCTAGCGGGTCCTACGAGCAGTACTTC. Translated, it gives CASSYSASGSYEQYF.

Only a few counts were recorded for this clone. This chain links TRBV5-4 with TRBJ2-2; no firm D call. The CDR3 spans 15 residues. Germline-derived CDR1 and CDR2 are SGHNT and YYREEE (reference sequence). Trimming pared 0 bases from V and 0 bases from J, leaving 6 bases between. DNA of the CDR3: TGTGCCAGCAGCTTGGCGCGGACGAACACCGGGGAGCTGTTTTTT. This sequence encodes CASSLARTNTGELFF.

The chain couples TRBV19 to TRBJ1-1, with 8 bases lining up with TRBD1. This CDR3 comprises 15 residues. Germline V CDR1 and CDR2: LNHDA, SQIVND (reference sequence). With V trimmed by 9 bases and J by 4 bases, 13 bases remained unmatched. The CDR3 is CASDGSGGLSTEAFF. CDR3 DNA sequence: TGTGCCAGCGATGGATCAGGGGGCCTAAGCACTGAAGCTTTCTTT.

This chain links TRBV5-1 with TRBJ1-2, with 7 nucleotides matching TRBD1. The CDR3 is made up of 14 amino acids. V shed 0 bases and J 4 bases; nucleotides not matched to a gene: 3. Looked up from germline, CDR1 is SGHRS and CDR2 is YFSETQ. CDR3 amino acids: CASSLGQGFYGYTF. The CDR3 region has the DNA TGCGCCAGCAGCTTGGGACAGGGTTTCTATGGCTACACCTTC.

This clone was counted between two and nine times. This CDR3 is CSVAGTGAKEDGYTF. The CDR3 DNA reads as TGCAGCGTTGCGGGCACAGGGGCTAAGGAGGACGGCTACACCTTC. The chain combines TRBV29-1 with TRBJ1-2; TRBD1 matches 7 bases. Germline lookup yields CDR1 SQVTM and CDR2 ANQGSEA. The CDR3 is made up of 15 amino acids. V was pared by 4 bases and J by 8 bases, with 16 bases of the junction left unmatched.

The chain links TRBV30 to TRBJ1-3; D unresolved. Trimming pared 4 bases from V and 0 bases from J, leaving 13 bases between. Germline V gene data show CDR1 as GTSNPN and CDR2 as SVGIG (reference sequence). This CDR3 contains 15 residues. CDR3 amino acids: CAWTTKAYSGNTIYF. The CDR3 DNA reads TGTGCCTGGACCACTAAAGCGTACTCTGGAAACACCATATATTTT.

J is TRBJ1-3 and V is TRBV5-8, with D tentatively TRBD1 (6 bases). The length of the CDR3 is 15 residues. Germline CDR1 SGHTS, CDR2 YDEGEE. Trimming left V 2 bases short and J 4 bases short, with 13 bases between. CDR3 region: CASSFTGQAGNTIYF. The DNA for the CDR3 is TGTGCCAGCAGCTTTACGGGACAAGCAGGAAACACCATATATTTT.

This chain uses TRBV30 with TRBJ1-5; D is uncertain. Germline V gives CDR1 GTSNPN, CDR2 SVGIG (reference sequence). The CDR3 loop spans 12 amino acids. V was shortened by 0 bases and J by 7 bases, with 7 bases between the two germline ends. The DNA for the CDR3 is TGTGCCTGGAGTGTAGAGGGACAGCCCCAGCATTTT. Its protein is CAWSVEGQPQHF. Full variable domain (remainder filled in from reference TRBV30 and TRBJ1-5): SQTIHQWPATLVQPVGSPLSLECTVEGTSNPNLYWYRQAAGRGLQLLFYSVGIGQISSEVPQNLSASRPQDRQFILSSKKLLLSDSGFYLCAWSVEGQPQHFGDGTRLSIL.

The chain combines TRBV7-9 with TRBJ1-2; no clear D. Looked up from germline, CDR1 is SEHNR and CDR2 is FQNEAQ (reference sequence). CDR3 length: 13 amino acids. V shed 1 base and J shed 4 bases, with 7 bases lying between them. Here the CDR3 reads CASSLVDIYGYTF. CDR3 DNA sequence: TGTGCCAGCAGCTTAGTCGACATCTATGGCTACACCTTC.

The chain uses TRBV6-2 or TRBV6-3 and TRBJ1-1; 10 nucleotides agree with TRBD1. V shed 2 bases, J shed 2 bases, and the junction held 8 bases outside the gene matches. CDR1 is MNHEY and CDR2 is SVGEGT in the germline V gene. The CDR3 covers 17 residues. CDR3 sequence (DNA): TGTGCCAGCAGTTACAATTATGACAGGGGGCATAACACTGAAGCTTTCTTT. Residues: CASSYNYDRGHNTEAFF.

The CDR3 sequence: CASSKWAGTAAEKLFF. In DNA form, the CDR3 reads TGTGCCAGCAGTAAATGGGCGGGGACAGCGGCGGAAAAACTGTTTTTT. The chain links TRBV6-6 to TRBJ1-4; TRBD1 agrees at 7 bases. The V and J ends lost 5 bases and 8 bases, in that order; junction bases with no gene match: 14. This CDR3 contains 16 residues. Germline CDR1 MNHNY, CDR2 SVGAGI (reference sequence).

The CDR3: CASSSGTASSEAFF. The CDR3 DNA is TGTGCCAGCAGCTCCGGGACAGCCAGTAGTGAAGCTTTCTTT. The J gene is TRBJ1-1, the V gene TRBV11-2, with 7 bases matching TRBD1. CDR3 length: 14 residues. Germline lookup yields CDR1 SGHAT and CDR2 FQNNGV. V dropped 4 bases and J dropped 7; count of bases not matched to a gene: 9.

The chain couples TRBV28 to TRBJ1-5; D is undetermined. V was pared by 3 bases and J by 6 bases, with 12 bases between. The CDR3 sequence is 14 residues long. Germline V gene sequence: CDR1 MDHEN, CDR2 SYDVKM. DNA of the CDR3: TGTGCCAGCAGTTTGCCCTACGGTTTTCAGCCCCAGCATTTT. Protein sequence: CASSLPYGFQPQHF.

This chain joins TRBV19 and TRBJ1-5; 10 nucleotides line up with TRBD1. Germline CDR1 LNHDA, CDR2 SQIVND (reference sequence). Unmatched junction bases numbered 4, after V lost 8 bases and J lost 6 bases. This CDR3 spans 13 amino acids. The CDR3 nucleotides are TGTGCCAGTGGACAGGGGGACGTTCAGCCCCAGCATTTT. It encodes CASGQGDVQPQHF.